A selection of T cell receptor beta chains follows, all from one sample in a study of T cell responses to AZD1222 COVID-19 vaccine. Assay: immunoSEQ multiplex PCR; the TCRdb copy retains only in-frame clones and omits some. The sample has over 100,000 clones; 90% are singletons. The sample in question was peripheral blood, obtained on day 0 of AZD1222 vaccination. All receptors derive from an adult in good health. The CDR3 runs from the conserved cysteine through the conserved F or W. The D gene is left open where the match is weak. A clone size is listed for some rows: how often the clone was seen (once, few, many), or a class if it is expanded.

TGTGCCAGCATTCCGACTAGCGGGGATCAAGAGACCCAGTACTTC | CASIPTSGDQETQYF | NA | TRBJ2-5 | TRBD2 | TRBV2
TGTGCCAGCTCACCACTAGCCGGGACGGATGAAAAACTGTTTTTT | CASSPLAGTDEKLFF | NA | TRBJ1-4 | NA | TRBV18
TGTGCCACCAGCGGAGGGACACCACAAGAGACCCAGTACTTC | CATSGGTPQETQYF | NA | TRBJ2-5 | NA | TRBV15
TGTGCCAGCAGTCCTCAACCCCTAGCGGTCCGAGAGACCCAGTACTTC | CASSPQPLAVRETQYF | NA | TRBJ2-5 | TRBD2 | TRBV27
TGTGCCAGCAGCCCTACAGGGCTCAAGAGCTACACCTTC | CASSPTGLKSYTF | NA | TRBJ1-2 | NA | TRBV3-1/TRBV3-2
TGTGCCAGCAGTTTCACAGGTCCAATCGCAGATACGCAGTATTTT | CASSFTGPIADTQYF | NA | TRBJ2-3 | NA | TRBV28
TGTGCCAGCTCACGGTTACAGGGTCCGGGTGGCTACACCTTC | CASSRLQGPGGYTF | NA | TRBJ1-2 | NA | TRBV18
TGTGCCAGCAGTTACTGGGACAGGCGATATAATTCACCCCTCCACTTT | CASSYWDRRYNSPLHF | NA | TRBJ1-6 | TRBD1 | TRBV6-5
TGTGCCAGCAGTCCCTGGACAGGTAACTACGAGCAGTACTTC | CASSPWTGNYEQYF | NA | TRBJ2-7 | TRBD1 | TRBV25-1
TGTGCCAGCAGCTTAAGGGCTAGCGGGCACGAGCAGTTCTTC | CASSLRASGHEQFF | NA | TRBJ2-1 | TRBD2 | TRBV11-2
TGTGCCAGCTCGGTAGGACAGACGCTTAGCTCTGGGGCCAACGTCCTGACTTTC | CASSVGQTLSSGANVLTF | NA | TRBJ2-6 | NA | TRBV2
TGTGCCAGCTCCCAGTACCAAGAGACCCAGTACTTC | CASSQYQETQYF | NA | TRBJ2-5 | NA | TRBV18
TGTGCCAGTAGTATTCGGACTAGCGGGGGCCTCTACAATGAGCAGTTCTTC | CASSIRTSGGLYNEQFF | NA | TRBJ2-1 | TRBD2 | TRBV19
TGTGCCAGCAGTTACCCCCGTCTAGCGGGAGAACTAAGCTCCTACAATGAGCAGTTCTTC | CASSYPRLAGELSSYNEQFF | once | TRBJ2-1 | TRBD2 | TRBV6-2/TRBV6-3
TGTGCCAGCAGCCCTCGGGGGTCAGGGGAGCAGTTCTTC | CASSPRGSGEQFF | NA | TRBJ2-1 | NA | TRBV6-4
TGCGCCAGCAGCCAAGTCACGGGGAAGGGCCAGCCCCAGCATTTT | CASSQVTGKGQPQHF | once | TRBJ1-5 | NA | TRBV4-1
TGCGCCAGCAGCCTGGGACTAGCGGCCAATGAGCAGTTCTTC | CASSLGLAANEQFF | NA | TRBJ2-1 | TRBD2 | TRBV4-3